Shown below are 10 T cell receptor beta chains from a single sample sequenced in a study of post-analysis software for immune sequencing data. Findings and caveats of the study: With TRBV5-6, TRBV5-1 and TRBV20-1 included, 5 or 6 TRBV segments were more frequent in patients than in controls.

Libraries were made from TCR beta cDNA, and they carried unique molecular identifiers. Via MiXCR, TCRdb re-called the PCR reads, giving one row per CDR3 protein. The data contain 430,000 or so distinct CDR3 sequences, roughly 38% of them seen just once; the ten biggest clones take up 6.5% to 8%. These receptors are not linked to any known antigen. Source material: blood. All receptors derive from a girl aged 2 to 9 with multiple sclerosis.

V gene TRBV15 combines with J gene TRBJ2-7; 9 positions match TRBD2. In germline, CDR1 is LNHNV, CDR2 YYDKDF (reference sequence). The CDR3 consists of 16 residues. The ends lost 1 base at V and 5 bases at J; junction bases unmatched: 9. CDR3 region: CATSRGRRTSDHEQYF. The CDR3 DNA sequence: TGTGCCACCAGCAGAGGACGTCGGACTAGCGATCACGAGCAGTACTTC.

V and J are TRBV7-2 and TRBJ1-6; D is unclear. This CDR3 comprises 15 residues. CDR1 and CDR2 (germline): SGHTA, FQGNSA. The ends were cut back, 5 bases at V and 6 bases at J, with 14 bases in the middle. CDR3 loop: CASSPFGSANSPLHF. CDR3 nucleotide sequence: TGTGCCAGCAGCCCCTTTGGGTCGGCTAATTCACCCCTCCACTTT.

This clonotype appeared once. This CDR3 reads CASSLSKDNEQFF. CDR3 bases: TGTGCCAGCAGCTTAAGTAAGGACAATGAGCAGTTCTTC. The chain uses TRBV7-3 and TRBJ2-1; D is undetermined. From germline, CDR1 is SGHTA and CDR2 FQGTGA. Trimming removed 1 base from V and 5 bases from J, with 6 bases in between. The CDR3 has 13 residues.

The chain uses TRBV29-1 and TRBJ1-1; the D is unclear. V gave up 7 bases and J gave up 7 bases, with 10 bases separating them. Germline CDR1 SQVTM, CDR2 ANQGSEA. The CDR3 spans 10 residues. CDR3 sequence: CSARDIEAFF. The CDR3 DNA sequence: TGCAGCGCTAGGGATATTGAAGCTTTCTTT.

The V gene is TRBV12-3 or TRBV12-4, the J gene TRBJ1-1, with unresolved D. Trimming took off 5 bases at V and 4 bases at J, with 5 bases between the two ends. The CDR3 length is 11 residues. CDR3 in DNA: TGTGCCAGCAGTCCCACCACTGAAGCTTTCTTT. Translation gives CASSPTTEAFF.

There are a few counts of this clonotype. This chain joins TRBV9 and TRBJ2-5; 9 positions match TRBD2. From germline, CDR1 is SGDLS and CDR2 YYNGEE. Unmatched junction bases numbered 7, after V lost 0 bases and J lost 7 bases. This CDR3 is 15 amino acids long. Written as DNA, the CDR3 is TGTGCCAGCAGCGTAGAGGCGGGGGGGACCGTGACCCAGTACTTC. It codes for CASSVEAGGTVTQYF.

The V gene is TRBV12-3 or TRBV12-4, the J gene TRBJ2-5; the D is unclear. CDR3 length equals 19 residues. Trimming removed 5 bases at V and 4 bases at J, with 29 bases between. CDR3 coding DNA: TGTGCCAGCAGTAACTTTCCTGCGACCATGATAGACCTCCGAGAGACCCAGTACTTC. Its protein product is CASSNFPATMIDLRETQYF.

On this clonotype itself: One end of the junction fails to match germline, which may point to a read error. The CDR3 is CAGSLVPSSVSYEQYF. The CDR3 DNA sequence: TGCGCCGGCAGCTTGGTCCCGAGCTCGGTTTCGTACGAGCAGTACTTC. The chain joins TRBV5-1 to TRBJ2-7; D unclear. Germline loops: CDR1 SGHRS, CDR2 YFSETQ. The CDR3 contains 16 residues. Looking up the rest from reference TRBV5-1 and TRBJ2-7 gives the full variable domain: KAGVTQTPRYLIKTRGQQVTLSCSPISGHRSVSWYQQTPGQGLQFLFEYFSETQRNKGNFPGRFSGRQFSNSRSEMNVSTLELGDSALYLCAGSLVPSSVSYEQYFGPGTRLTVT.

The table lists this clonotype with a few counts. The chain uses TRBV4-2 and TRBJ1-6; D unresolved. Germline loops: CDR1 LGHNA, CDR2 YNFKEQ. The V gene lost 4 bases and the J gene lost 5 bases, with 15 bases spanning the gap. CDR3 length: 16 amino acids. The CDR3 bases are TGTGCCAGCAGCCCCCAGCCGGGTGTGAATAATTCACCCCTCCACTTT. Translating gives CASSPQPGVNNSPLHF.

V and J are TRBV7-3 and TRBJ2-3; the D is unclear. V was pared by 5 bases and J by 1 base, with 10 bases between. This CDR3 has 14 amino acids. In germline, CDR1 is SGHTA, CDR2 FQGTGA. The DNA for the CDR3 is TGTGCCAGCAGCCTTGGGATCGGCACAGATACGCAGTATTTT. Encoded protein: CASSLGIGTDTQYF.